The clone carrying this T cell receptor beta chain was seen only once. Its antigen is unidentified. The data were taken from a study of blood T cells in healthy people across ages. The authors ran a second PCR of about 6 to 11 cycles using a sample-barcoded 5' primer and a J-beta primer mix. From the 5' RACE reads, TCRdb called clonotypes with MiXCR, one entry per CDR3 protein. The sample records some 1.4 million distinct CDR3 sequences, around 42% being singletons. Findings of the study overall: Unknown CMV status may confound age-related changes in expanded clones.

The CDR3 consists of 15 residues. V was pared by 6 bases and J by 1 base, with 7 bases of the junction left unmatched. Healthy Caucasian individuals from Russia aged about 6 to 95 were enrolled as donors. The rearrangement joins TRBV12-3 or TRBV12-4 to TRBJ1-1; 8 nucleotides line up with TRBD1. Sequencing was carried out using blood. This clonotype originated in a woman aged 18-29 years in good health. The CDR3 nucleotides read TGTGCCAGCAGAGACCCACAGGGGGGGAACACTGAAGCTTTCTTT. This gives the protein CASRDPQGGNTEAFF.